The text below deals with one T cell receptor beta chain. The data stem from a study of HIV-infected patients and healthy controls. One entry per CDR3 protein, called by TCRdb with MiXCR from the 5' RACE reads. The sample carries tens of thousands of distinct CDR3 sequences, 15% to 20% recorded once. V shed 4 bases and J shed 6 bases, with 11 bases lying between them. The germline V gene encodes CDR1 SGHKS and CDR2 YYEKEE (reference sequence). There are 13 residues in the CDR3. This receptor was identified in a human donor in good health. The sequenced sample consisted of CD4+ T cells from blood. This chain joins TRBV5-5 and TRBJ2-1; maybe TRBD1 (6 bases). CDR3 bases: TGTGCCAGCAGCGGGAGAGGGGGCAATGAGCAGTTCTTC. Amino acid sequence: CASSGRGGNEQFF.